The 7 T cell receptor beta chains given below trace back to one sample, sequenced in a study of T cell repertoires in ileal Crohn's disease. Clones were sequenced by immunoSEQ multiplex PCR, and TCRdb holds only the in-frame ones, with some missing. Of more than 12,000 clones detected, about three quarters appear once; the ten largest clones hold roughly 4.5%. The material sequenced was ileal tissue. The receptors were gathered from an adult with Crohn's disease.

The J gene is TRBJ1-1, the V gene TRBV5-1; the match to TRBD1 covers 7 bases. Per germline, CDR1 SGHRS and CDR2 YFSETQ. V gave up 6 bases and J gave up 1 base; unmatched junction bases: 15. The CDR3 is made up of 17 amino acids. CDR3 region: CASKMGTAYVGNTEAFF. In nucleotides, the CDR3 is TGCGCCAGCAAAATGGGGACAGCTTATGTGGGGAACACTGAAGCTTTCTTT.

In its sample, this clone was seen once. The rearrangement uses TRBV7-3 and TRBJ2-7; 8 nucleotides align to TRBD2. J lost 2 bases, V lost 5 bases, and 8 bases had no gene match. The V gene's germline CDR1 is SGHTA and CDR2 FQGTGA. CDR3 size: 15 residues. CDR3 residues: CASSPAAGATYEQYF. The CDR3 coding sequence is TGTGCCAGCAGCCCGGCAGCGGGGGCCACCTACGAGCAGTACTTC.

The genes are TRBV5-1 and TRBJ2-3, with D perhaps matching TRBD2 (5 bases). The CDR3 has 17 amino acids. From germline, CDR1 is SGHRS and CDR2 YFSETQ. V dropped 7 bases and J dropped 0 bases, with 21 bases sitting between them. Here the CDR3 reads CASSINGLFSSTDTQYF. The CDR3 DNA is TGCGCCAGCTCAATCAACGGACTTTTTTCAAGCACAGATACGCAGTATTTT.

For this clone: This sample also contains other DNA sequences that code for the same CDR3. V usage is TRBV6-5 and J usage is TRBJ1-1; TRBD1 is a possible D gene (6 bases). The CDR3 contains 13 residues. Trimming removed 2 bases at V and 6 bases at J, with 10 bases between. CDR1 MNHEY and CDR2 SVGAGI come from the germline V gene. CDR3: CASSYEGGSEAFF. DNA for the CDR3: TGTGCCAGCAGTTACGAAGGGGGTTCTGAAGCTTTCTTT.

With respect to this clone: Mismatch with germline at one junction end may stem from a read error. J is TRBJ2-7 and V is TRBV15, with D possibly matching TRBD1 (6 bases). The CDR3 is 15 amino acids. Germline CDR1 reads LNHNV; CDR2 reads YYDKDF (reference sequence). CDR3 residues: CATRRVGGGYYEQYF. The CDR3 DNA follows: TGTGCCACCAGAAGAGTTGGGGGCGGTTATTACGAGCAGTACTTC.

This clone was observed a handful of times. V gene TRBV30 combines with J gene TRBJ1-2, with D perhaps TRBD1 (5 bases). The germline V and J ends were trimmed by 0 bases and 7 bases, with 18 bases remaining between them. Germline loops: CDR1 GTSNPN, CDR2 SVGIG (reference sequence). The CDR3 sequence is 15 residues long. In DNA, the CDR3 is TGTGCCTGGAGTGTACTAGCAGGGCCCCGGCGTGGCTACACCTTC. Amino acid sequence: CAWSVLAGPRRGYTF.

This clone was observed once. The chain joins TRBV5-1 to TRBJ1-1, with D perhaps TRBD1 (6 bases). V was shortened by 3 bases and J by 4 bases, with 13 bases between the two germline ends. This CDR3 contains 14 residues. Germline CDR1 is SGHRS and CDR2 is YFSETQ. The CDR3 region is CASSSITGSTEAFF. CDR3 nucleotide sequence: TGCGCCAGCAGCTCAATCACAGGGTCCACTGAAGCTTTCTTT.